Listed below are T cell receptor beta chains from one sample, sequenced in a study of cytotoxic CD8 clonotypes in ibrutinib-treated CLL. Method: immunoSEQ multiplex PCR; TCRdb's copy keeps in-frame clones and lacks some. Here the sample spans about 300,000 clones, around 76% being singletons. The input for sequencing was PBMCs, taken at disease progression, from a patient treated with ibrutinib. Receptors originate from a human donor with chronic lymphocytic leukemia. Both conserved end residues are part of each CDR3. The D gene is left open where the match is weak. The size field is filled for only some rows; it gives once, few, many or a size class.

J | D | size | V | DNA | CDR3
TRBJ2-7 | TRBD1 | - | TRBV5-1 | TGCGCCAGCAGCTTGGGGACAGGGCCACACGAGCAGTACTTC | CASSLGTGPHEQYF
TRBJ2-5 | - | once | TRBV7-8 | TGTGCCAGCAGCTTTACTACAGGGACTCCTGCGTACGACCAAGAGACCCAGTACTTC | CASSFTTGTPAYDQETQYF
TRBJ2-1 | - | - | TRBV7-3 | TGTGCCAGCAGCCTGGGACTCAACAATGAGCAGTTCTTC | CASSLGLNNEQFF
TRBJ2-7 | TRBD1 | - | TRBV28 | TGTGCCAGCAGTCCCACGGGACAGAGACGCTACGAGCAGTACTTC | CASSPTGQRRYEQYF
TRBJ2-7 | - | once | TRBV29-1 | TGCAGCGTAGGGACAACCTACGAGCAGTACTTC | CSVGTTYEQYF
TRBJ2-5 | TRBD2 | - | TRBV5-1 | TGCGCCAGCAGCGAAGGACTAGCGCGAGAGACCCAGTACTTC | CASSEGLARETQYF
TRBJ2-1 | TRBD1 | - | TRBV2 | TGTGCCAGCAGCCCGGGACAGGGGGCCCCGAATGAGCAGTTCTTC | CASSPGQGAPNEQFF
TRBJ2-2 | - | - | TRBV19 | TGTGCCAGTAGTATAGTCTCGGGGGCCGGGGAGCTGTTTTTT | CASSIVSGAGELFF
TRBJ2-7 | TRBD2 | - | TRBV11-2 | TGTGCCAGCAGCTTGGGGAGACTAGCGGGCGTCAATACCTACGAGCAGTACTTC | CASSLGRLAGVNTYEQYF
TRBJ2-2 | TRBD2 | - | TRBV4-2 | TGTGCCAGCGCGGGGGGGAACACCGGGGAGCTGTTTTTT | CASAGGNTGELFF
TRBJ2-5 | TRBD1 | - | TRBV7-8 | TGTGCCAGCAGCTTAGGAGACAGGGGGCGATATGAGACCCAGTACTTC | CASSLGDRGRYETQYF
TRBJ2-3 | - | - | TRBV9 | TGTGCCAGCAGCGTAGACGCGCTCACAGATACGCAGTATTTT | CASSVDALTDTQYF
TRBJ1-2 | TRBD1 | - | TRBV27 | TGTGCCAGCAGTTCGACAGGGGGCGCGGGTGGCTACACCTTC | CASSSTGGAGGYTF